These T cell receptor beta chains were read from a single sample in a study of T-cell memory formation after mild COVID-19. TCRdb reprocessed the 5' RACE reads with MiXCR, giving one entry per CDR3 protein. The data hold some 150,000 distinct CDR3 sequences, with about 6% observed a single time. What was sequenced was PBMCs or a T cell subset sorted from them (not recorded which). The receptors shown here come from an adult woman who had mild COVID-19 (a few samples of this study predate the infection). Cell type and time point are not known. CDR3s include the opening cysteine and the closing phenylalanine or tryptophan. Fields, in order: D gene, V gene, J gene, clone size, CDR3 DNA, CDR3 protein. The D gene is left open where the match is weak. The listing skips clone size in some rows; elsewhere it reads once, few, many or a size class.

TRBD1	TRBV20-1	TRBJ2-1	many	TGCAGTGCTCACCGACAGGGGAATGAGCAGTTCTTC	CSAHRQGNEQFF
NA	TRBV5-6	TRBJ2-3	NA	TGTGCCAGCAGCCCCTACCGCTTCGGTTATACCGGACCCGAATCCACAGATACGCAGTATTTT	CASSPYRFGYTGPESTDTQYF
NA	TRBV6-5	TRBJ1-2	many	TGTGCCAGCAGTTATACAGTCGGGGGCCACTATGGCTACACCTTC	CASSYTVGGHYGYTF
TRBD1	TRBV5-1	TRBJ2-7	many	TGCGCCAGCAGCTTGTCCGGGACAGGGGCTTTTGAGCAGTACTTC	CASSLSGTGAFEQYF
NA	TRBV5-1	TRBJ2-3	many	TGCGCCAGCAGCTCCCAACCGGGTGCGGGAACTTCTGATACGCAGTATTTT	CASSSQPGAGTSDTQYF
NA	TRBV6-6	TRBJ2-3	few	TGTGCCAGCAACGGACAGAGCACAGATACGCAGTATTTT	CASNGQSTDTQYF
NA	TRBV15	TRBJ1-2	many	TGTGCCACCAGCAGAGACAGGGTCAACTATGGCTACACCTTC	CATSRDRVNYGYTF
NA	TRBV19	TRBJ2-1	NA	TGTGCCAGTAGTATCCGGGCCGATGAGCAGTTCTTC	CASSIRADEQFF
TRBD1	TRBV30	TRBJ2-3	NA	TGTGCCTGGAGTCAACAGGGGAATACGCAGTATTTT	CAWSQQGNTQYF
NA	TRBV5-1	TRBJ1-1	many	TGCGCCAGCAGCTTGGTCTCCCAACCGGGGACTGAAGCTTTCTTT	CASSLVSQPGTEAFF
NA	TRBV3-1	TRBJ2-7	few	TGTGCCAGCAGCCATAGGCCCTACGAGCAGTACTTC	CASSHRPYEQYF
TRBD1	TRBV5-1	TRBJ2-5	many	TGCGCCAGCAGCTTGGGGCCTACTGGGACAGGGCAAGAGACCCAGTACTTC	CASSLGPTGTGQETQYF
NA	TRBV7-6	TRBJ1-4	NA	TGTGCCAGCAGCTTAGCCTACAGGGCAGGGACTAATGAAAAACTGTTTTTT	CASSLAYRAGTNEKLFF
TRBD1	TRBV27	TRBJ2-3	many	TGTGCCAGCAGTTTTCCGGGACAGGGCACAGATACGCAGTATTTT	CASSFPGQGTDTQYF
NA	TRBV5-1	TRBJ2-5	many	TGCGCCAGCACGAGTGAGGAGACCCAGTACTTC	CASTSEETQYF
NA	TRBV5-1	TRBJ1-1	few	TGCGCCAGCAGCTTGAAACTTGACAGTGGGGGTCCAGCTTTCTTT	CASSLKLDSGGPAFF
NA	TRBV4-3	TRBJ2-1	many	TGCGCCAGCAGCCAAGAGAGTTGGGGACGGAACAATGAGCAGTTCTTC	CASSQESWGRNNEQFF